This note documents a single T cell receptor (beta chain) sequence. Its target is unknown. The source of the sample is a study of vaccination and CD4 T cells after COVID-19. Across the study: As their vaccination, participants received two doses of either BNT162b2 or mRNA-1273 vaccine. Every culture used as a control got a CEFX pool, an HIV-1 Nef pool, or no peptide. The authors used overlapping spike peptides from SARS-CoV-2, HCoV-NL63, HCoV-OC43 and HCoV-229E to stimulate cells.

Germline V CDR1 and CDR2: MNHEY, SMNVEV (reference sequence). There are 17 residues in the CDR3. Trimming left V 5 bases short and J 7 bases short, with 21 bases between. Sequencing of the DNA from cultured CD4+ T cells was carried out with the Oncomine TCR Beta short-read assay. TCRdb itself ran the PCR reads through MiXCR, one entry per CDR3 protein. The data contain about 9,200 distinct CDR3 sequences, approximately 34% of them singletons. The sample's treatment: roughly ten-day PBMC culture with coronavirus spike peptide pools or control peptides (ViraFEST assay). Harvesting of the unexposed donor's CD4+ T cells predated the COVID-19 pandemic (2011-2018). If enough cells were available, CD4+ T cells from unexposed donors were probed with SARS-CoV-2 S/N and four cold-coronavirus spikes.

The clonotype was recovered from a human donor in good health. Specimen: CD4+ T cells from blood, cultured in vitro. This chain joins TRBV27 and TRBJ1-6; D is ambiguous. CDR3 sequence: CASSPDHLTGGNSPLHF. CDR3 nucleotide sequence: TGTGCCAGCAGTCCCGACCACCTCACTGGCGGGAATTCACCCCTCCACTTT.